These 14 T cell receptor beta chains share one sample of origin, sequenced in a study of shared clonotypes between healthy human individuals. Produced via immunoSEQ multiplex PCR; TCRdb's table is partial and in-frame only. This sample has some 2.4 million clones; roughly 93% occur once, and the top ten carry about 0.34%. Sequenced material: naive CD4+ T cells from PBMCs. The subset denotes: CD45RA+ positively selected. The receptors derive from a man between 18 and 35 years old in good health. Some clones in this sample may be carry-over from other donors' samples.

The J gene is TRBJ2-3, the V gene TRBV7-8, with D perhaps matching TRBD1 or TRBD2 (5 bases each). This CDR3 region has 13 residues. Trimming took 3 bases from V and 2 from J, leaving 6 bases between them. Germline V gene lookup returns CDR1 SGHVS and CDR2 FQNEAQ. The CDR3 DNA reads as TGTGCCAGCAGCTTCGGGACCACAGATACGCAGTATTTT. This codes for CASSFGTTDTQYF.

The genes are TRBV10-3 and TRBJ2-5; 9 nucleotides agree with TRBD2. Germline CDR1 reads ENHRY; CDR2 reads SYGVKD. The CDR3 is made up of 14 amino acids. Unmatched junction bases numbered 3, after V lost 6 bases and J lost 1 base. The CDR3 here is CAIRPTSGQETQYF. The CDR3 DNA reads TGTGCCATCAGGCCGACTAGCGGCCAAGAGACCCAGTACTTC.

V usage is TRBV25-1 and J usage is TRBJ2-7, with D perhaps assigned TRBD1 or TRBD2 (6 bases each). Germline V gene data show CDR1 as MGHDK and CDR2 as SYGVNS. The V and J ends lost 10 bases and 6 bases respectively, with 16 bases between them. CDR3 length: 12 residues. CDR3 sequence: CATRGGWGEQYF. The CDR3 DNA reads as TGTGCCACCAGAGGGGGGTGGGGCGAGCAGTACTTC.

The gene calls are TRBV29-1 and TRBJ1-4, with a possible D match to TRBD1 (6 bases). Germline CDR1 is SQVTM and CDR2 is ANQGSEA. The V and J ends lost 6 bases and 7 bases respectively, with 18 bases between them. This CDR3 region has 14 residues. This CDR3 is CSVRRGWNAEKLFF. Written as DNA, the CDR3 is TGCAGCGTCCGGAGGGGGTGGAATGCTGAAAAACTGTTTTTT.

In the case of this clone: Other DNA sequences from this sample encode an identical CDR3 as well. The CDR3 DNA is TGTGCCAGCAGTTTAAAGGGGCTAGGCTACACCTTC. This codes for CASSLKGLGYTF. The chain recombines TRBV27 with TRBJ1-2, with D perhaps matching TRBD1 (5 bases). This CDR3 comprises 12 residues. Germline loops: CDR1 MNHEY, CDR2 SMNVEV (reference sequence). V was cut by 2 bases and J by 8 bases, with 9 bases left in between.

This chain uses TRBV28 with TRBJ1-5; D is ambiguous. Germline CDR1 MDHEN, CDR2 SYDVKM. Trimming removed 4 bases at V and 4 bases at J, with 17 bases between. The CDR3 sequence is 16 residues long. CDR3 in amino acids: CASSSPGTLGNQPQHF. The CDR3 DNA sequence: TGTGCCAGCAGTTCCCCAGGTACCCTTGGAAATCAGCCCCAGCATTTT. Full variable domain (missing parts from reference TRBV28 and TRBJ1-5): DVKVTQSSRYLVKRTGEKVFLECVQDMDHENMFWYRQDPGLGLRLIYFSYDVKMKEKGDIPEGYSVSREKKERFSLILESASTNQTSMYLCASSSPGTLGNQPQHFGDGTRLSIL.

The rearrangement links TRBV10-3 to TRBJ1-1; D possibly corresponds to TRBD1 (6 bases). V lost 10 bases to trimming and J lost 7 bases, with 13 bases between them. The CDR3 contains 11 residues. Germline values: CDR1 ENHRY, CDR2 SYGVKD. In nucleotides, the CDR3 is TGTGCCACGACTAAGGGGGGTGAAGCTTTCTTT. It specifies CATTKGGEAFF.

The chain uses TRBV27 and TRBJ2-1, with 10 bases fitting TRBD2. J was trimmed by 6 bases and V by 5 bases; bases with no gene match: 16. Germline CDR1 reads MNHEY; CDR2 reads SMNVEV (reference sequence). This CDR3 is built from 18 residues. CDR3 nucleotides: TGTGCCAGCAGTCAAACCCCCCCGGGAGCGGGAGGGCGCAATGAGCAGTTCTTC. This encodes CASSQTPPGAGGRNEQFF.

The V call is TRBV19, the J call TRBJ2-5; D is perhaps TRBD2 (6 bases). CDR1 is LNHDA, CDR2 SQIVND, per germline (reference sequence). The CDR3 length is 17 residues. V shed 2 bases and J shed 4 bases, with 20 bases lying between them. The DNA of the CDR3 is TGTGCCAGTAGTATAAGGAGTTTTGAGGACTACCCAGAGACCCAGTACTTC. Amino acid sequence: CASSIRSFEDYPETQYF.

In the case of this clone: Since a much larger clone is just one base distant, this may be a read error. The same CDR3 can be traced to other DNA sequences in this sample. V gene TRBV7-9 combines with J gene TRBJ1-1; a possible D gene is TRBD1 (6 bases). The CDR3 contains 13 residues. Trimming pared 5 bases from V and 2 bases from J, leaving 9 bases between. The germline V gene has CDR1 SEHNR and CDR2 FQNEAQ (reference sequence). The CDR3 spells CASSVQGNTEAFF. CDR3 in DNA: TGTGCCAGCAGCGTACAGGGAAACACTGAAGCTTTCTTT.

The count of this clone is one. CDR3 amino acids: CASNDRGAHYGYTF. DNA for the CDR3: TGTGCCAGCAATGACAGGGGGGCTCACTATGGCTACACCTTC. This chain joins TRBV7-9 and TRBJ1-2; 9 nucleotides match TRBD1. This CDR3 contains 14 residues. V lost 7 bases, J lost 3 bases, and 6 bases stayed unmatched. The germline gives CDR1 SEHNR, CDR2 FQNEAQ (reference sequence).

The V gene is TRBV28, the J gene TRBJ2-7; 7 bases are a match to TRBD2. There are 15 residues in the CDR3. Germline assignment: CDR1 MDHEN and CDR2 SYDVKM. J lost 5 bases, V lost 7 bases, and 14 bases had no gene match. CDR3 sequence (DNA): TGTGCCAGCACCTCCCCAGGACTAGACAGCGACGAGCAGTACTTC. It specifies CASTSPGLDSDEQYF.

In the case of this clone: This sample also contains other DNA sequences that code for the same CDR3. V is TRBV7-2 and J is TRBJ1-1; D gene ambiguous. CDR1 and CDR2 (germline): SGHTA, FQGNSA. CDR3 size: 13 residues. Deletions cut 2 bases from V and 5 bases from J, with 9 bases between. CDR3 in amino acids: CASSLSRVTEAFF. CDR3 DNA: TGTGCCAGCAGCTTATCGCGGGTGACTGAAGCTTTCTTT.

This clone appeared many times. The chain uses TRBV7-3 and TRBJ1-2, with no clear D. Germline CDR1 is SGHTA and CDR2 is FQGTGA. The V and J ends lost 2 bases and 8 bases respectively, with 9 bases between them. This CDR3 has 12 amino acids. The CDR3 DNA is TGTGCCAGCAGCTTATATCTTTGGGGCTACACCTTC. Its protein is CASSLYLWGYTF.